Following are 5 T cell receptor beta chains from one sample sequenced in a study of vaccination effects on CD4 cells after COVID-19. Assay: immunoSEQ multiplex PCR; the TCRdb copy retains only in-frame clones and omits some. The data contain approximately 87,000 clones, roughly 74% of them seen just once; the ten biggest clones take up roughly 1.8%. Sequencing was preceded by expansion of antigen-specific CD4+ T cells with viral peptide pools in the ViraFEST assay. Following an approximately 11-day culture, CD4+ T cells were purified. No antigen has been identified for these receptors. The source material was CD4+ T cells from PBMCs cultured with HCoV-229E spike peptides, sampled before COVID-19 vaccination. The receptors shown here come from a human donor who received a COVID-19 vaccine.

The chain has TRBV5-1 and TRBJ1-2; perhaps TRBD1 as D (5 bases). The CDR3 runs 15 residues. Germline lookup yields CDR1 SGHRS and CDR2 YFSETQ. The V gene lost 0 bases and the J gene lost 2 bases, with 11 bases spanning the gap. The CDR3 loop reads CASSLEAGTNYGYTF. Here the CDR3 DNA reads TGCGCCAGCAGCTTGGAGGCAGGGACCAACTATGGCTACACCTTC.

To note about this clone: A read error may account for a junction end that differs from germline. The J gene is TRBJ2-3, the V gene TRBV6-5; 8 bases line up with TRBD1. Germline V gene lookup returns CDR1 MNHEY and CDR2 SVGAGI. The CDR3 contains 14 residues. In nucleotides, the CDR3 is TGTGCCAGCAGGATGGACAGGGTATGGCCCCTAGAAGATTTT. It encodes CASRMDRVWPLEDF.

This sequence joins TRBV2 and TRBJ1-2; weak D call: TRBD1 (6 bases). The CDR3 consists of 15 residues. Germline CDR1 SNHLY, CDR2 FYNNEI. Trimming stripped 6 bases from V and 4 bases from J, with 18 bases between. The CDR3 DNA reads TGTGCCAGCAGGGGGGCGTCGGGACGGCTCTATGGCTACACCTTC. It yields the protein CASRGASGRLYGYTF.

V usage is TRBV18 and J usage is TRBJ1-2; 7 bases line up with TRBD1. The CDR3 is 13 amino acids. V gave up 3 bases and J gave up 3 bases; unmatched junction bases: 1. The germline V gene has CDR1 KGHSH and CDR2 LQKENI. As DNA, the CDR3 is TGTGCCAGCTCACCTGGACAGGACTATGGCTACACCTTC. Translation gives CASSPGQDYGYTF.

V is TRBV27 and J is TRBJ2-7; TRBD1 matches at 10 bases. CDR1 and CDR2 (germline): MNHEY, SMNVEV (reference sequence). CDR3 length: 15 residues. Germline trimming cut 6 bases from V and 2 bases from J; bases unmatched to any gene: 7. CDR3 amino acids: CASRQTGGAPYEQYV. The CDR3 DNA reads as TGTGCCAGCAGACAGACAGGGGGCGCCCCCTACGAGCAGTACGTC.